Here is one T cell receptor beta chain with its context. Authors' analysis steps: Cell counts per sample came from amplifying reference gene primers. Here immunoSEQ multiplex PCR was the method, and the copy in TCRdb shows in-frame clones only, minus some. The DNA was the basis for D and trimming; V, J and clone size are from that table. The profile shows over 120,000 clones, about 87% of them singletons. These data are taken from a study of blood T cell repertoires in COVID-19. Study summary: Acute and convalescent COVID-19 specimens originated in the United States, Italy and Spain. Sample material is recorded as cDNA or gDNA derived from T cells, B-cell-depleted T cells, or PBMCs.

The sequencing input was peripheral blood. This TCR was sampled from a middle-aged man who had recovered from COVID-19.

The CDR3, as DNA: TGTGCCAGCAGTGAAGCAACAAGCTATGGCTACACCTTC. This translates into CASSEATSYGYTF. This chain joins TRBV6-1 and TRBJ1-2; D remains unclear. The CDR3 has 13 amino acids. Germline assignment: CDR1 MNHNS and CDR2 SASEGT. V was pared by 0 bases and J by 4 bases, with 6 bases between.